The 21 T cell receptor beta chains below were found in one sample sequenced in a study of cytomegalovirus exposure and HLA in healthy donors. The PCR made use of 60 Vbeta and 13 Jbeta primers. The table came from immunoSEQ multiplex PCR; TCRdb's copy has only in-frame clones and leaves some out. The data hold around 190,000 clones, with roughly 77% observed a single time. Material for sequencing was PBMCs. These receptors originate from a woman in her twenties or thirties in good health and CMV-seropositive.

Worth noting for this clone: Since the CDR3 does not end with the conserved phenylalanine or tryptophan, this likely comes from a read error. Because the CDR3's place on the DNA is in doubt, the DNA is left out and the CDR3 is given as listed by TCRdb. This chain connects TRBV1 to TRBJ2-7; the table's D call, TRBD1, has no DNA check behind it. TRBV1 is described as a pseudogene. Inclusive of both ends, the CDR3 amounts to 17 amino acids. The CDR3 is CTSSQVPSETGGYEQYL.

The V call is TRBV4-1, the J call TRBJ2-7; 8 bases match TRBD2. This CDR3 comprises 17 residues. Germline V lookup: CDR1 MGHRA, CDR2 YSYEKL. With V trimmed by 1 base and J by 5 bases, 13 bases remained unmatched. The CDR3 region has the DNA TGCGCCAGCAGCCAAGTTGTGGGAAGCGGGAGTCTCCACGAGCAGTACTTC. Amino acids: CASSQVVGSGSLHEQYF.

The V and J genes are TRBV7-9 and TRBJ1-5, with unresolved D. The V gene's germline CDR1 is SEHNR and CDR2 FQNEAQ (reference sequence). The CDR3 runs 12 residues. With 2 bases removed from V and 5 bases from J, the gap between germline ends came to 4 bases. CDR3 loop: CASSLPDQPQHF. CDR3 sequence (DNA): TGTGCCAGCAGCTTACCGGATCAGCCCCAGCATTTT.

The gene calls are TRBV9 and TRBJ2-1; no reliable D call. The germline V and J ends were trimmed by 0 bases and 8 bases, with 6 bases remaining between them. CDR3 length: 12 residues. Looked up from germline, CDR1 is SGDLS and CDR2 is YYNGEE. The CDR3 region is CASSVGGHEQFF. Here the CDR3 DNA reads TGTGCCAGCAGCGTAGGAGGCCATGAGCAGTTCTTC.

This chain uses TRBV5-1 with TRBJ2-7; 12 bases are shared with TRBD2. In germline, CDR1 is SGHRS, CDR2 YFSETQ. V was clipped by 0 bases and J by 6 bases; unmatched bases: 4. This CDR3 has 15 amino acids. Here the CDR3 reads CASSLATSGRSEQYF. CDR3 bases: TGCGCCAGCAGCTTGGCCACTAGCGGGAGGTCCGAGCAGTACTTC.

This clone has just a few counts. The chain employs TRBV2 and TRBJ1-2; 7 bases map to TRBD1. Germline assignment: CDR1 SNHLY and CDR2 FYNNEI. The CDR3 contains 14 residues. Trimming cost V 7 bases and J 8 bases; bases outside gene matches: 13. As DNA, the CDR3 is TGTGCCAGCACCCGAATCGGGACAGAGAACGGCTACACCTTC. It specifies CASTRIGTENGYTF.

As DNA, the CDR3 is TGTGCCAGCAGCTCGGGGTCCGCCTGGGAGCAGTACTTC. Its translation: CASSSGSAWEQYF. The V and J genes are TRBV5-4 and TRBJ2-7, with a tentative D call TRBD2 (5 bases). The germline V gene has CDR1 SGHNT and CDR2 YYREEE (reference sequence). The V end was cut by 3 bases, the J end by 7 bases, with 14 bases between. The CDR3 extends over 13 amino acids.

On this clone itself: In the same sample, other DNA sequences code for this CDR3. This chain joins TRBV5-1 and TRBJ2-7; D is perhaps TRBD1 (5 bases). Trimming shortened V by 0 bases and J by 3 bases, and 10 bases separated the two germline ends. The CDR3 consists of 14 residues. Germline V lookup: CDR1 SGHRS, CDR2 YFSETQ. DNA for the CDR3: TGCGCCAGCAGCTTGGGCGGACAAAGCTACGAGCAGTACTTC. Its translation is CASSLGGQSYEQYF.

V and J are TRBV5-1 and TRBJ2-7; maybe TRBD1 (6 bases). V lost 4 bases and J lost 5, with 13 bases in between. The CDR3 has 13 residues. Germline CDR1 is SGHRS and CDR2 is YFSETQ. DNA for the CDR3: TGCGCCAGCAGCCCCCAGGGGTTCAACGAGCAGTACTTC. Translation: CASSPQGFNEQYF.

The chain uses TRBV27 and TRBJ1-6; a weak D match, TRBD1 (5 bases). The germline V gene has CDR1 MNHEY and CDR2 SMNVEV (reference sequence). V was pared by 6 bases and J by 11 bases, with 11 bases between. This CDR3 comprises 12 residues. For the CDR3, the DNA is TGTGCCAGCAGCTTGGGGGGTACACCCCTCCACTTT. Amino acid sequence: CASSLGGTPLHF.

The gene calls are TRBV6-5 and TRBJ1-1; D is unclear. V dropped 5 bases and J dropped 4 bases, with 11 bases sitting between them. Germline V CDR1 and CDR2: MNHEY, SVGAGI. The CDR3 covers 13 residues. CDR3 amino acids: CASSGGDRTEAFF. Here the CDR3 DNA reads TGTGCCAGCAGTGGCGGAGACCGCACTGAAGCTTTCTTT.

The gene calls are TRBV6-1 and TRBJ2-7; 12 bases are a match to TRBD1. CDR1 MNHNS and CDR2 SASEGT come from the germline V gene. The CDR3 runs 16 residues. V shed 1 base and J 5 bases; nucleotides not matched to a gene: 6. CDR3 nucleotide sequence: TGTGCCAGCAGTGAAGGGGGGACAGGGGGCATCGACGAGCAGTACTTC. Its translation: CASSEGGTGGIDEQYF.

This clone came up a few times. Here the CDR3 DNA reads TGTGCCAGCAGAAGCGGGAACACCGGGGAGCTGTTTTTT. Protein sequence: CASRSGNTGELFF. The rearrangement joins TRBV28 to TRBJ2-2; tentatively, D is TRBD2 (5 bases). CDR3 length: 13 amino acids. V lost 6 bases and J 1 base, leaving 6 bases between the germline ends. The germline gives CDR1 MDHEN, CDR2 SYDVKM. Looking up the rest from reference TRBV28 and TRBJ2-2 gives the full variable domain: DVKVTQSSRYLVKRTGEKVFLECVQDMDHENMFWYRQDPGLGLRLIYFSYDVKMKEKGDIPEGYSVSREKKERFSLILESASTNQTSMYLCASRSGNTGELFFGEGSRLTVL.

This chain links TRBV6-1 with TRBJ2-7; D perhaps matches TRBD1 (5 bases). Trimming cost V 11 bases and J 1 base, with 15 bases left between them. This CDR3 has 13 amino acids. Germline CDR1 is MNHNS and CDR2 is SASEGT. The CDR3 spells CAAQIGQSYEQYF. For the CDR3, the DNA is TGTGCCGCCCAAATAGGACAATCCTACGAGCAGTACTTC.

Concerning this clone itself: The junction does not match germline at one end; this may be a read error. The V call is TRBV7-9, the J call TRBJ2-1; 9 positions match TRBD2. Germline CDR1 reads SEHNR; CDR2 reads FQNEAQ (reference sequence). The CDR3 spans 16 residues. CDR3 loop: CSSSLFSGGSYNEQFF. In DNA form, the CDR3 reads TGTTCCAGCAGCTTATTTAGCGGGGGCTCCTACAATGAGCAGTTCTTC.

The chain combines TRBV28 with TRBJ1-3, with D unresolved. This CDR3 contains 14 residues. The V end was cut by 7 bases, the J end by 4 bases, with 14 bases between. Germline assignment: CDR1 MDHEN and CDR2 SYDVKM. Here the CDR3 DNA reads TGTGCCAGCAAGTGGTCCCGCGCCGGAAACACCATATATTTT. Protein sequence: CASKWSRAGNTIYF.

The chain links TRBV19 to TRBJ1-5; D is undetermined. CDR1 LNHDA and CDR2 SQIVND come from the germline V gene (reference sequence). Trimming cost V 2 bases and J 4 bases, with 9 bases left between them. The CDR3 has 14 residues. CDR3 in amino acids: CASSILATNQPQHF. The CDR3 region has the DNA TGTGCCAGTAGTATATTGGCGACAAATCAGCCCCAGCATTTT.

The CDR3 is CASRVTGEPYEQYF. CDR3 coding DNA: TGTGCCAGCAGGGTGACAGGCGAACCCTACGAGCAGTACTTC. The rearrangement joins TRBV28 to TRBJ2-7, with D possibly TRBD1 on 6 matching bases. Deletions cut 6 bases from V and 2 bases from J, with 14 bases between. CDR1 and CDR2 (germline): MDHEN, SYDVKM. The CDR3 loop spans 14 amino acids.

The rearrangement joins TRBV6-4 to TRBJ2-7; 9 bases map to TRBD1. Trimming at V came to 4 bases and at J to 9 bases, leaving 10 bases not matched to a gene. The CDR3 has 14 residues. Germline CDR1 MRHNA, CDR2 SNTAGT. The CDR3 loop reads CASSGPGDRDVQYF. DNA for the CDR3: TGTGCCAGCAGTGGACCCGGGGACAGGGATGTGCAGTACTTC.

A few counts support this clone. The V call is TRBV18, the J call TRBJ1-2; 10 positions match TRBD1. CDR1 and CDR2 (germline): KGHSH, LQKENI. Trimming removed 3 bases from V and 5 bases from J; junction bases left unmatched: 3. This CDR3 region has 14 residues. CDR3 protein: CASSPPGQGYGYTF. In DNA, the CDR3 is TGTGCCAGCTCACCGCCGGGACAGGGGTATGGCTACACCTTC.

V and J are TRBV19 and TRBJ1-5; TRBD1 aligns across 8 bases. The CDR3 loop spans 15 amino acids. The J segment lost 1 base and the V segment lost 3 bases, leaving 2 bases of the junction unmatched. Per germline, CDR1 LNHDA and CDR2 SQIVND (reference sequence). The CDR3 DNA follows: TGTGCCAGTAGTATCCACAGGGGGAGCAATCAGCCCCAGCATTTT. It is translated as CASSIHRGSNQPQHF.